This TCR beta chain was identified in a study of shared clonotypes between healthy human individuals. Whole-study findings and limits: Clonotype sharing among donors, it was expected, would be affected by sequencing depth.

The count of this clone is one. Its target is not known. In germline, CDR1 is SGHRS, CDR2 YFSETQ. V was clipped by 1 base and J by 5 bases, with 15 bases between them. This CDR3 contains 15 residues. It was at deep level that the assay was run. Data came from immunoSEQ multiplex PCR; TCRdb stores just in-frame clones and leaves some out. The sample records approximately 500,000 clones, about four fifths being singletons. The sample comprised PBMCs. The genes are TRBV5-1 and TRBJ2-5; D unresolved. The sequence derives from a woman aged 40 to 50 in good health. Some clones in this sample may be carry-over from other donors' samples. CDR3 in amino acids: CASSLWANQEETQYF. The CDR3 DNA follows: TGCGCCAGCAGCTTGTGGGCAAATCAAGAGGAGACCCAGTACTTC.